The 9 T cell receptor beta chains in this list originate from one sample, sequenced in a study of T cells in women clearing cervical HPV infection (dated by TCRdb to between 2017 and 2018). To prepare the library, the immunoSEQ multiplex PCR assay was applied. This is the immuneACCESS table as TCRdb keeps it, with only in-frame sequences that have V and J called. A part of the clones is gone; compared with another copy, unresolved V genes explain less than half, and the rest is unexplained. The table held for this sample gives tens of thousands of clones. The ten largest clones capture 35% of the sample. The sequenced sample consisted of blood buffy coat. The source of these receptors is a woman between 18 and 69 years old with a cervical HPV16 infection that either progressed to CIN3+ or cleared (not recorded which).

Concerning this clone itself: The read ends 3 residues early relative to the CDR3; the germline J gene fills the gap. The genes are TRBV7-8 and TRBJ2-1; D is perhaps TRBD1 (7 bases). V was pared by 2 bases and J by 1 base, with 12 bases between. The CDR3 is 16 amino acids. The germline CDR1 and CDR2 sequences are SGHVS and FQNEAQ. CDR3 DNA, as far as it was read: TGTGCCAGCAGCTTAAGACAGGGAGGTTCCTACAATGAG. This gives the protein CASSLRQGGSYNE. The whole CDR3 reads CASSLRQGGSYNEQFF.

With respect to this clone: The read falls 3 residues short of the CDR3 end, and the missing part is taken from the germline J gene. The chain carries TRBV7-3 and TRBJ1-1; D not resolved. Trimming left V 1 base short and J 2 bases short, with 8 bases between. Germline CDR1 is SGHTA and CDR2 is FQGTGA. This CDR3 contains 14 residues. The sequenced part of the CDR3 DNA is TGTGCCAGCAGCTTAAGACCGGGTAACACTGAA. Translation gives CASSLRPGNTE. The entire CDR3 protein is CASSLRPGNTEAFF. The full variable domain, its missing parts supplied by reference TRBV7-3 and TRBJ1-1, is GAGVSQTPSNKVTEKGKYVELRCDPISGHTALYWYRQSLGQGPEFLIYFQGTGAADDSGLPNDRFFAVRPEGSVSTLKIQRTERGDSAVYLCASSLRPGNTEAFFGQGTRLTVV.

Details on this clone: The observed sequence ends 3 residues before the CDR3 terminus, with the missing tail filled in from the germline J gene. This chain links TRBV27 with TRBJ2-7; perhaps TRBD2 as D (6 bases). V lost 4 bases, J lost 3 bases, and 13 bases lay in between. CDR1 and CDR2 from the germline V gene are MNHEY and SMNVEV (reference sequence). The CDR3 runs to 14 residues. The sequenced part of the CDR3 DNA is TGTGCCAGCAGTTCCATGGGGGGTAGCTACGAG. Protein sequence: CASSSMGGSYE. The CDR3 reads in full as CASSSMGGSYEQYF.

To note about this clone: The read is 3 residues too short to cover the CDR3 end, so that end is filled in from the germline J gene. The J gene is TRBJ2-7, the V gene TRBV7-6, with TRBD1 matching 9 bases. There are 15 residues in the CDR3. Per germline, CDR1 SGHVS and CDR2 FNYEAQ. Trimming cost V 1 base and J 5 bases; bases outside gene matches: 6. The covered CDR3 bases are TGTGCCAGCAGCTTAGGCGGACAGGGGTTCGACGAG. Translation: CASSLGGQGFDE. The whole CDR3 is CASSLGGQGFDEQYF.

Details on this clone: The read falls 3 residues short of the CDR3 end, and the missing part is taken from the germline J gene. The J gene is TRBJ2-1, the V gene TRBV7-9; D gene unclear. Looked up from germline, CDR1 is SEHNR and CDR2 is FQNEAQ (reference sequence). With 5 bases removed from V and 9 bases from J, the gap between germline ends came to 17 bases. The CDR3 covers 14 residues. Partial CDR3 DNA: TGTGCCAGCAGCCGCAGGCCTACCAATTCTGAG. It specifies CASSRRPTNSE. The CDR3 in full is CASSRRPTNSEQFF.

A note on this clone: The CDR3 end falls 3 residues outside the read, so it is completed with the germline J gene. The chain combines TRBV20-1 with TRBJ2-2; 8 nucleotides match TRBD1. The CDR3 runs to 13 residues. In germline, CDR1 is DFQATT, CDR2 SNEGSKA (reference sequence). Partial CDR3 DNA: TGCAGTGCCGTCCGGACAGGGCAGTCACCG. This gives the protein CSAVRTGQSP. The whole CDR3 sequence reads CSAVRTGQSPLFF.

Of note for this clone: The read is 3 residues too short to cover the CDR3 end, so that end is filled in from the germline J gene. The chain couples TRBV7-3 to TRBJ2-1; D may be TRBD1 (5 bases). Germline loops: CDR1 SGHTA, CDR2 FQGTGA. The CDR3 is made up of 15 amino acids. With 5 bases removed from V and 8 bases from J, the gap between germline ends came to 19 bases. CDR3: CASSGDGAPQDEQFF. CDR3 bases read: TGTGCCAGCAGCGGCGATGGGGCCCCCCAGGATGAG.

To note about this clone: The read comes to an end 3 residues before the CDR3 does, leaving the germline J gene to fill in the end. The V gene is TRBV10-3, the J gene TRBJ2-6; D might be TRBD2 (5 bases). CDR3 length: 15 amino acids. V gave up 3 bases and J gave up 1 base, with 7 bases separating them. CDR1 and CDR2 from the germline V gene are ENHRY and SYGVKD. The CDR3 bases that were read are TGTGCCATCAGTGAACCGGGGTCTGGGGCCAACGTC. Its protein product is CAISEPGSGANV. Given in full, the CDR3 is CAISEPGSGANVLTF.

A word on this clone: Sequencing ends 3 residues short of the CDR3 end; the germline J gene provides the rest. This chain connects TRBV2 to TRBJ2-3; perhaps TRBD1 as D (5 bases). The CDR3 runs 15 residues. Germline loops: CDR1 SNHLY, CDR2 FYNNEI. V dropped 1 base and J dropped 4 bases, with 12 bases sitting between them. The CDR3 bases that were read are TGTGCCAGCAGTGAAGAGGGGTTCAGGTCAGATACG. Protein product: CASSEEGFRSDT. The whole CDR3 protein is CASSEEGFRSDTQYF.